The clone carrying this T cell receptor beta chain was found many times. At one boundary the junction diverges from the germline segment, which might be a read error. This entry is derived from a study of blood T cells in healthy people across ages. Per the germline V gene, CDR1 is SGHRS and CDR2 is YFSETQ. This CDR3 comprises 14 residues. Then a second PCR, running about 6 to 11 cycles, was carried out with a sample-barcoded 5' primer and a J-beta primer mix. TCRdb fed the 5' RACE reads into MiXCR, producing one record per CDR3 protein. The table lists around 800,000 distinct CDR3 sequences, more than 25% of them singletons. This same sample was also taken into another study, of T cells of mothers and their children. That source notes: Donation involved three healthy Caucasian mothers and the six children that they had. There were over 10 million TCR beta CDR3 reads from each mother and a few million from each child. At a sensitivity of roughly 100 clones per million clonotypes, no persistent microchimeric T cell clones appeared.

V and J are TRBV5-1 and TRBJ2-2, with D unresolved. This sequence originates from a boy aged 10-17 years in good health. Sequenced material: blood. The DNA of the CDR3 is TGTGCCAGCAGCTTGGGATCAGACACCGGGGAGCTGTTTTTT. Protein sequence: CASSLGSDTGELFF.